This is a list of T cell receptor beta chains from one sample in a study of cytomegalovirus exposure and HLA in healthy donors. Method: immunoSEQ multiplex PCR; TCRdb's copy keeps in-frame clones and lacks some. The sample holds around 70,000 clones, 94% seen once. The sample comprised PBMCs. These receptors were obtained from a woman aged 18-29 years in good health and CMV-seronegative. Both conserved end residues are part of each CDR3. A D gene is named only where the DNA matches it firmly. Rows may omit the clone size; those that give it use once, few, many or a size class.

>TRBD2|TRBV25-1|TRBJ2-3|NA
CASSNGGASNTQYF
TGTGCCAGCAGTAACGGGGGGGCCTCAAATACGCAGTATTTT
>TRBD1|TRBV2|TRBJ1-4|NA
CASSEGSRGRAKLFF
TGTGCCAGCAGTGAAGGTAGCAGGGGGCGTGCAAAACTGTTTTTT
>TRBD1|TRBV6-5|TRBJ1-2|NA
CASSYKDRDKGYTF
TGTGCCAGCAGTTACAAAGACAGGGATAAGGGCTACACCTTC
>NA|TRBV9|TRBJ1-5|NA
CASSRDSAQPQHF
TGTGCCAGCAGCCGGGACTCGGCTCAGCCCCAGCATTTT
>NA|TRBV2|TRBJ1-1|NA
CASPGGGSEAFF
TGTGCCAGCCCGGGGGGGGGCTCTGAAGCTTTCTTT
>TRBD2|TRBV28|TRBJ2-3|NA
CASSLLTSGGARDTQYF
TGTGCCAGCAGTTTATTAACTAGCGGGGGGGCTCGAGATACGCAGTATTTT
>TRBD1|TRBV30|TRBJ2-4|NA
CAWSIGTGAGNIQYF
TGTGCCTGGAGTATAGGGACAGGGGCCGGAAACATTCAGTACTTC
>NA|TRBV6-1|TRBJ1-1|NA
CASSAPGTLQAFF
TGTGCCAGCAGTGCCCCCGGGACACTCCAAGCTTTCTTT
>TRBD1|TRBV6-1|TRBJ1-2|NA
CASSAGQGYGYTF
TGTGCCAGCAGTGCCGGACAGGGCTATGGCTACACCTTC
>NA|TRBV6-5|TRBJ1-5|NA
CASSPGGVQPQHF
TGTGCCAGCAGCCCCGGGGGGGTTCAGCCCCAGCATTTT
>NA|TRBV28|TRBJ1-2|NA
CASSQAWGRLYGYTF
TGTGCCAGCAGTCAAGCCTGGGGGCGATTATATGGCTACACCTTC
>TRBD1|TRBV18|TRBJ1-6|NA
CASSPYQGQGTLHF
TGTGCCAGCTCACCATATCAGGGACAGGGGACCCTCCACTTT
>NA|TRBV11-2|TRBJ2-2|NA
CASSLKTSITGELFF
TGTGCCAGCAGCCTAAAGACTAGTATCACCGGGGAGCTGTTTTTT
>NA|TRBV9|TRBJ2-6|NA
CASSAPSSGANVLTF
TGTGCCAGCAGCGCCCCGTCCTCTGGGGCCAACGTCCTGACTTTC
>NA|TRBV7-3|TRBJ1-6|NA
CASSLTQLNNSPLHF
TGTGCCAGCAGCTTAACCCAGTTGAATAATTCACCCCTCCACTTT
>NA|TRBV18|TRBJ1-2|NA
CASSPNEGAGYTF
TGTGCCAGCTCACCAAACGAGGGCGCGGGCTACACCTTC
>TRBD1|TRBV5-1|TRBJ2-2|NA
CASRLRDRDLSRGSTGELFF
TGCGCCAGCAGACTACGGGACAGGGATCTCTCCAGGGGGTCCACCGGGGAGCTGTTTTTT
>TRBD1|TRBV2|TRBJ2-7|NA
CASSERTGRYEQYF
TGTGCCAGCAGTGAAAGGACAGGGCGGTACGAGCAGTACTTC
>NA|TRBV30|TRBJ1-2|NA
CAWSHVPGLYTF
TGTGCCTGGAGCCACGTCCCGGGACTCTACACCTTC
>NA|TRBV4-1|TRBJ2-7|NA
CASSQGQLLYEQYF
TGCGCCAGCAGCCAAGGACAGCTGCTTTACGAGCAGTACTTC
>NA|TRBV5-1|TRBJ2-7|NA
CASSQTESYEQYF
TGCGCCAGCAGTCAAACCGAGTCCTACGAGCAGTACTTC
>NA|TRBV7-9|TRBJ2-1|once
CASSSGGWNLYNEQFF
TGTGCCAGCAGCTCAGGGGGGTGGAATCTGTACAATGAGCAGTTCTTC
>NA|TRBV28|TRBJ1-4|NA
CASSSLDRQLLLFF
TGTGCCAGCAGTTCCCTAGACAGGCAACTACTACTGTTTTTT
>NA|TRBV30|TRBJ2-5|NA
CAWSIATGQTQYF
TGTGCCTGGAGTATCGCGACAGGTCAGACCCAGTACTTC
>TRBD1|TRBV19|TRBJ1-5|NA
CASSTGQGRGQPQHF
TGTGCCAGTAGTACGGGACAGGGTAGAGGTCAGCCCCAGCATTTT
>TRBD1|TRBV7-9|TRBJ1-2|NA
CASSPYPGQDMHGYTF
TGTGCCAGCAGCCCCTATCCGGGACAGGATATGCATGGCTACACCTTC
>TRBD2|TRBV7-3|TRBJ2-1|NA
CASSPSPTSGGYNEQFF
TGTGCCAGCAGCCCCTCCCCGACTAGCGGGGGGTACAATGAGCAGTTCTTC
>TRBD2|TRBV18|TRBJ2-1|NA
CASSPISGGAQYNEQFF
TGTGCCAGCTCACCGATCAGCGGGGGGGCCCAATACAATGAGCAGTTCTTC
>NA|TRBV27|TRBJ2-2|NA
CASSNLNTGELFF
TGTGCCAGCAGCAACTTGAACACCGGGGAGCTGTTTTTT
>TRBD1|TRBV28|TRBJ2-7|NA
CASSPKDRPNYEQYF
TGTGCCAGCAGTCCGAAGGACAGGCCCAACTACGAGCAGTACTTC
>NA|TRBV2|TRBJ2-1|NA
CASRATLLSSSYNEQFF
TGTGCCAGCAGAGCCACCCTACTCTCAAGCTCCTACAATGAGCAGTTCTTC
>NA|TRBV27|TRBJ1-5|NA
CASSRMAGNQPQHF
TGTGCCAGCAGCCGCATGGCAGGGAATCAGCCCCAGCATTTT
>TRBD1|TRBV7-9|TRBJ1-4|NA
CASSGTGGDNEKLFF
TGTGCCAGCAGCGGCACAGGGGGCGATAATGAAAAACTGTTTTTT
>NA|TRBV30|TRBJ1-4|NA
CAWSGDNNEKLFF
TGTGCCTGGAGTGGAGACAATAATGAAAAACTGTTTTTT
>NA|TRBV5-4|TRBJ1-6|once
CASSSYNSPLHF
TGTGCCAGCAGCTCGTATAATTCACCCCTCCACTTT
>TRBD2|TRBV29-1|TRBJ2-7|NA
CSVEVGRGGNEQYF
TGCAGCGTTGAAGTCGGGCGGGGGGGCAACGAGCAGTACTTC
>NA|TRBV15|TRBJ1-4|NA
CATSRGYGGGTNEKLFF
TGTGCCACCAGCAGAGGCTACGGGGGGGGGACTAATGAAAAACTGTTTTTT
>TRBD1|TRBV28|TRBJ2-7|NA
CASSSSGTGTYEQYF
TGTGCCAGCAGTTCTTCCGGGACAGGGACCTACGAGCAGTACTTC
>TRBD2|TRBV5-6|TRBJ2-5|NA
CASSLGGTSGGPQETQYF
TGTGCCAGCAGCTTGGGGGGGACTAGCGGGGGGCCGCAAGAGACCCAGTACTTC
>NA|TRBV7-3|TRBJ2-7|NA
CASSPSQGSYEQYF
TGTGCCAGCAGCCCGTCCCAGGGTTCCTACGAGCAGTACTTC
>NA|TRBV7-8|TRBJ1-5|once
CASSLGGLYSNQPQHF
TGTGCCAGCAGCTTAGGGGGGCTATATAGCAATCAGCCCCAGCATTTT
>TRBD2|TRBV4-2|TRBJ2-5|once
CASSQQRGGQETQYF
TGTGCCAGCAGCCAGCAGCGGGGGGGCCAAGAGACCCAGTACTTC
>NA|TRBV5-3|TRBJ1-1|NA
CARSFLRQVGRWITEAFF
TGTGCCAGAAGCTTTTTAAGACAGGTCGGTCGATGGATCACTGAAGCTTTCTTT
>TRBD2|TRBV20-1|TRBJ2-3|NA
CSARGGDTQYF
TGCAGTGCTAGGGGGGGGGATACGCAGTATTTT